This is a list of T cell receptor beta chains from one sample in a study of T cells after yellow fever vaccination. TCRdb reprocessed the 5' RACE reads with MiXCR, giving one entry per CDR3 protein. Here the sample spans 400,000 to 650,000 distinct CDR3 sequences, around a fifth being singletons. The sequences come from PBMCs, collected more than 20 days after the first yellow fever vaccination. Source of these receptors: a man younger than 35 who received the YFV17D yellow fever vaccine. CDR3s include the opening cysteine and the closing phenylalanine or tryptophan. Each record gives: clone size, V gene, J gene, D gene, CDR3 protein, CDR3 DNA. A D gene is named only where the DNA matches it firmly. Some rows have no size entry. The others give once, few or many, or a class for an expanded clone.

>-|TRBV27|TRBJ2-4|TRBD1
CASSRGQVSAKNIQYF
TGTGCCAGCAGTCGAGGACAGGTCTCTGCCAAAAACATTCAGTACTTC
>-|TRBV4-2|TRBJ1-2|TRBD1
CASSQRTGKDGYTF
TGTGCCAGCAGCCAAAGGACAGGGAAAGATGGCTACACCTTC
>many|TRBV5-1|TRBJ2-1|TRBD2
CASSLAGRGVYNEQFF
TGCGCCAGCAGCTTGGCGGGGCGGGGGGTCTACAATGAGCAGTTCTTC
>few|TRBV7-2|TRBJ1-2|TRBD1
CASSPRQGPFGGYTF
TGTGCCAGCAGCCCCCGACAGGGGCCCTTCGGAGGCTACACCTTC
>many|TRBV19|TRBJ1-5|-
CASSLTGAHGPQHF
TGTGCCAGTAGTTTGACAGGTGCTCACGGGCCCCAGCATTTT
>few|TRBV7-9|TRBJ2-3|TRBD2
CASSFFFGGSTDTQYF
TGTGCCAGCAGCTTCTTTTTCGGGGGGAGCACAGATACGCAGTATTTT
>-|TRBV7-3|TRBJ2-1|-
CASSPPNGYEQFF
TGTGCCAGCAGCCCCCCAAATGGATACGAGCAGTTCTTC
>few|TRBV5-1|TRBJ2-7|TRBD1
CASSLRTGGQSSSYEQYF
TGCGCCAGCAGCTTAAGAACTGGGGGACAGTCTTCTTCCTACGAGCAGTACTTC
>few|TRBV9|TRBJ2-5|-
CASSASGTEERGTQYF
TGTGCCAGCAGCGCGTCCGGGACGGAAGAGAGGGGGACCCAGTACTTC
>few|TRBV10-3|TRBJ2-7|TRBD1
CAISELRGIYEQYF
TGTGCCATCAGTGAGCTCAGGGGGATCTACGAGCAGTACTTC
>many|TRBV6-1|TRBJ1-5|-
CASSPTLNQPQHF
TGTGCCAGCAGCCCGACCCTAAATCAGCCCCAGCATTTT